This TCR beta chain derives from a study of cytomegalovirus exposure and HLA in healthy donors. V lost 2 bases and J lost 2, with 16 bases in between. The CDR3 covers 16 residues. Per germline, CDR1 SNHLY and CDR2 FYNNEI. Sequencing was performed with immunoSEQ multiplex PCR; in TCRdb, only in-frame clones are kept and a portion is missing. The sample consists of 80,000 to 90,000 clones, 96% of them appearing once. This chain joins TRBV2 and TRBJ2-7, with D perhaps matching TRBD2 (5 bases). This TCR came from a young man in good health and CMV-seronegative. Specimen: PBMCs. The CDR3 reads CASSESADSLAYEQYF. CDR3 nucleotides: TGTGCCAGCAGTGAAAGTGCGGACTCACTAGCCTACGAGCAGTACTTC.